This passage covers 3 T cell receptor beta chains from one sample sequenced in a study of shared clonotypes between healthy human individuals. The protocol was immunoSEQ multiplex PCR, while the TCRdb copy is restricted to in-frame clones and leaves out a portion. The sample carries more than 900,000 clones, more than 75% recorded once. Sequencing was done on a sample of memory CD4+ T cells from PBMCs. Regarding subset: CD45RA-negative fraction. These receptor sequences come from a man aged 18 to 30 in good health. Some clones in this sample may be carry-over from other donors' samples.

The chain employs TRBV4-2 and TRBJ2-7; 8 bases line up with TRBD2. The V segment lost 4 bases and the J segment 3 bases; nucleotides outside the gene matches: 5. CDR3 length equals 14 residues. Germline CDR1 and CDR2: LGHNA and YNFKEQ. This chain's CDR3 is CASSLLAGNYEQYF. DNA of the CDR3: TGTGCCAGCAGCCTCCTAGCGGGTAACTACGAGCAGTACTTC.

In the case of this clone: Other DNA sequences in this specimen translate into the identical CDR3. The gene calls are TRBV7-2 and TRBJ1-2; D is uncertain. CDR3 length: 13 amino acids. V shed 1 base and J shed 1 base, with 4 bases lying between them. Per the germline V gene, CDR1 is SGHTA and CDR2 is FQGNSA. CDR3 coding DNA: TGTGCCAGCAGCTTAGGTATTAACTATGGCTACACCTTC. Its protein product is CASSLGINYGYTF.

The chain is built from TRBV21-1 and TRBJ2-4; the D segment call TRBD2 is taken from the table without a DNA check. TRBV21-1 is a pseudogene segment. The CDR3 loop spans 17 amino acids. The CDR3 sequence: CASTLPPGVGAKNIQYF. CDR3 sequence (DNA): TGTGCCAGCACCCTTCCGCCGGGAGTCGGGGCCAAAAACATTCAGTACTTC.